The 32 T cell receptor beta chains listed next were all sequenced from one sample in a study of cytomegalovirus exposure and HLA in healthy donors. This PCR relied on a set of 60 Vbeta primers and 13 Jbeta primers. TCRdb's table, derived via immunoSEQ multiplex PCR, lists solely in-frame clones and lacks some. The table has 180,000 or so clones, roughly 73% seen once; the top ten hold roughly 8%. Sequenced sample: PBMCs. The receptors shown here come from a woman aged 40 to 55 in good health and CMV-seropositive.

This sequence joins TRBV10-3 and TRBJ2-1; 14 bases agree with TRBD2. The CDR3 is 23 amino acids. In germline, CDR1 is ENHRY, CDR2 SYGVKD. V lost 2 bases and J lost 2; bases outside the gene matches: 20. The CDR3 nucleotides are TGTGCCATCAGTGAGAGTGTGGGACTAGCGGGAGAAAGAAGAAGGAGGACCTACAATGAGCAGTTCTTC. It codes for CAISESVGLAGERRRRTYNEQFF.

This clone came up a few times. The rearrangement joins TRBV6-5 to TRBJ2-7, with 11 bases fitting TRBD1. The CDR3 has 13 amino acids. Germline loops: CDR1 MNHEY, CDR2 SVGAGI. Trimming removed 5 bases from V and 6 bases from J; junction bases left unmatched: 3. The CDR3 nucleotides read TGTGCCAGCAGTACCGGGACAGGGGGCGAGCAGTACTTC. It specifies CASSTGTGGEQYF.

As DNA, the CDR3 is TGTGCCAGCAGTTTAGAGGCACGGAAGGATACGCAGTATTTT. This encodes CASSLEARKDTQYF. This sequence joins TRBV28 and TRBJ2-3; no definite D call. The V end was cut by 2 bases, the J end by 6 bases, with 12 bases between. CDR3 length: 14 amino acids. Germline lookup yields CDR1 MDHEN and CDR2 SYDVKM. The whole variable domain, remainder taken from reference TRBV28 and TRBJ2-3, is DVKVTQSSRYLVKRTGEKVFLECVQDMDHENMFWYRQDPGLGLRLIYFSYDVKMKEKGDIPEGYSVSREKKERFSLILESASTNQTSMYLCASSLEARKDTQYFGPGTRLTVL.

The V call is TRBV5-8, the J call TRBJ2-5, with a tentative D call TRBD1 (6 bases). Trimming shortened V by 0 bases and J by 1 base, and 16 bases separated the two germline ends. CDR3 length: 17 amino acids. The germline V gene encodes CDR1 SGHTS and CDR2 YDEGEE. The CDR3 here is CASSLDGAYRAQETQYF. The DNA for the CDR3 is TGTGCCAGCAGCTTGGATGGCGCTTACAGGGCCCAAGAGACCCAGTACTTC.

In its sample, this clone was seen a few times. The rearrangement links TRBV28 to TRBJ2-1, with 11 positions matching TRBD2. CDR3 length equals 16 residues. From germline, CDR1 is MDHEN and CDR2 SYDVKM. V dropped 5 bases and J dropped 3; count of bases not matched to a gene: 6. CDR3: CASSPPGTSGYNEQFF. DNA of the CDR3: TGTGCCAGCAGTCCCCCCGGGACTAGCGGCTACAATGAGCAGTTCTTC.

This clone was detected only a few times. As DNA, the CDR3 is TGTGCCAGCAGGGAAAATCTAGGGACAGGGGCTAATGGCTACACCTTC. It is translated as CASRENLGTGANGYTF. This chain uses TRBV7-9 with TRBJ1-2, with 10 bases that match TRBD1. Germline lookup yields CDR1 SEHNR and CDR2 FQNEAQ (reference sequence). With 6 bases clipped from V and 6 bases from J, the junction kept 13 bases outside the gene matches. The CDR3 extends over 16 amino acids.

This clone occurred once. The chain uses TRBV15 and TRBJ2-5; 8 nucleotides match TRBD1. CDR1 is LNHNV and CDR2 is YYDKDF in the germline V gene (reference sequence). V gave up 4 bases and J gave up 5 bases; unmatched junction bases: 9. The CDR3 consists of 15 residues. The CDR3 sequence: CATSNPDRAGETQYF. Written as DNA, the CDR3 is TGTGCCACCAGCAACCCGGACAGGGCAGGCGAGACCCAGTACTTC.

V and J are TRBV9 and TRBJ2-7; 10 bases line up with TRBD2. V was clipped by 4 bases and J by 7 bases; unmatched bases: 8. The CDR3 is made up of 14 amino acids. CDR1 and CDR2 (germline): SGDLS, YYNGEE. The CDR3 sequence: CASSKAGGPGEQYF. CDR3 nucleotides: TGTGCCAGCAGCAAAGCGGGAGGGCCAGGGGAGCAGTACTTC. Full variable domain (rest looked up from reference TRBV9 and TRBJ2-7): DSGVTQTPKHLITATGQRVTLRCSPRSGDLSVYWYQQSLDQGLQFLIQYYNGEERAKGNILERFSAQQFPDLHSELNLSSLELGDSALYFCASSKAGGPGEQYFGPGTRLTVT.

The chain's CDR3 is CASSAGQGGELFF. CDR3 sequence (DNA): TGCGCCAGCAGCGCCGGGCAGGGCGGGGAGCTGTTTTTT. The rearrangement joins TRBV5-1 to TRBJ2-2, with TRBD1 as a possible D gene (5 bases). Germline lookup yields CDR1 SGHRS and CDR2 YFSETQ. Trimming pared 4 bases from V and 7 bases from J, leaving 11 bases between. The CDR3 runs to 13 residues.

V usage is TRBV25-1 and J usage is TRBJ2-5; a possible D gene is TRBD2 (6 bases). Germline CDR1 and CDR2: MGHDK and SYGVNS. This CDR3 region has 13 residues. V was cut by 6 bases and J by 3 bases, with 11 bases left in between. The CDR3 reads CASRGTGEETQYF. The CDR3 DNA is TGTGCCAGCAGAGGTACGGGGGAAGAGACCCAGTACTTC.

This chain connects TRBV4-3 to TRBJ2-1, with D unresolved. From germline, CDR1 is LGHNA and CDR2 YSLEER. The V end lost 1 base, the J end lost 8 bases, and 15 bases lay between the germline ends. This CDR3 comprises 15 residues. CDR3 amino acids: CASSQVTGGGYEQFF. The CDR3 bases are TGCGCCAGCAGCCAAGTCACGGGTGGTGGGTATGAGCAGTTCTTC.

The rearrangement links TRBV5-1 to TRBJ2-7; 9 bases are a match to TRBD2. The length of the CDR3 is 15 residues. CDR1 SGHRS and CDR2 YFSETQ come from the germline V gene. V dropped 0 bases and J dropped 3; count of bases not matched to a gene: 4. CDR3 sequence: CASSLVLAGSYEQYF. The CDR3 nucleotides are TGCGCCAGCAGCTTGGTTCTAGCGGGAAGCTACGAGCAGTACTTC.

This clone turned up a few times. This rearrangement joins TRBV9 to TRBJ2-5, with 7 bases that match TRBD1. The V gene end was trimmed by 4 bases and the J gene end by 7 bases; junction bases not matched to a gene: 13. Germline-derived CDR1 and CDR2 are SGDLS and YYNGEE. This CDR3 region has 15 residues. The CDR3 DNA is TGTGCCAGCAGCCCCCAGACAGGGACCTTGGGGACCCAGTACTTC. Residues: CASSPQTGTLGTQYF. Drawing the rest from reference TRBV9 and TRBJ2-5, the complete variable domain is DSGVTQTPKHLITATGQRVTLRCSPRSGDLSVYWYQQSLDQGLQFLIQYYNGEERAKGNILERFSAQQFPDLHSELNLSSLELGDSALYFCASSPQTGTLGTQYFGPGTRLLVL.

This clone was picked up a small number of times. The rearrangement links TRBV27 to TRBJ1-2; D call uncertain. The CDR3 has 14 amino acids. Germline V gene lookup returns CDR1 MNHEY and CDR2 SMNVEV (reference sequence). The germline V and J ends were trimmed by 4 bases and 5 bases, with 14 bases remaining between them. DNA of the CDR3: TGTGCCAGCAGTTCTCTTGACAACCTTTATGGCTACACCTTC. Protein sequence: CASSSLDNLYGYTF.

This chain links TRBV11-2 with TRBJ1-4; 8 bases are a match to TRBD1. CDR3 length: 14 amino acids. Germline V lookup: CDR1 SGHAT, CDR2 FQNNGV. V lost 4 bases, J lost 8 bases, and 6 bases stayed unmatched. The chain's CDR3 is CASSSDRGYEKLFF. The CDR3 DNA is TGTGCCAGCAGCTCAGACAGGGGTTACGAAAAACTGTTTTTT.

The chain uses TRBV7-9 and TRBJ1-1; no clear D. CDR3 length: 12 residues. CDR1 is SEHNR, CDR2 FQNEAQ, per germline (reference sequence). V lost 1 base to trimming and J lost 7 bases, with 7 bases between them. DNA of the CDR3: TGTGCCAGCAGCTTAGTCTTCCTTGAAGCTTTCTTT. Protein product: CASSLVFLEAFF.

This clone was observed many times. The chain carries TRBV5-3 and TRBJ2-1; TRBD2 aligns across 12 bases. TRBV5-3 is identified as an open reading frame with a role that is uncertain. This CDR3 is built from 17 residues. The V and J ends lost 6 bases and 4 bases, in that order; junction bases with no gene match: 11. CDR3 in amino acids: CARITLAGGPTYNEQFF. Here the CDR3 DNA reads TGTGCCAGAATCACGCTAGCGGGAGGGCCCACTTACAATGAGCAGTTCTTC.

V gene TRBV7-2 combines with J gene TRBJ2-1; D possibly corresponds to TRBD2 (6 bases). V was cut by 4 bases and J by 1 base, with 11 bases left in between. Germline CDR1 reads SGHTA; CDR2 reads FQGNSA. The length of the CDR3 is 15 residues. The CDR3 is CASSSSSGSYNEQFF. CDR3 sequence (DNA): TGTGCCAGCAGCTCAAGTAGCGGATCCTACAATGAGCAGTTCTTC.

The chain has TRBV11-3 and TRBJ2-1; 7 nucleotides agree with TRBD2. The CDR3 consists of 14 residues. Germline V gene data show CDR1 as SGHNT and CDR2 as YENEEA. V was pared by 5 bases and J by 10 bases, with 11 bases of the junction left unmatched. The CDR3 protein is CASSARGGSGEQFF. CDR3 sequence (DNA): TGTGCCAGCAGCGCCCGAGGCGGGAGCGGCGAGCAGTTCTTC.

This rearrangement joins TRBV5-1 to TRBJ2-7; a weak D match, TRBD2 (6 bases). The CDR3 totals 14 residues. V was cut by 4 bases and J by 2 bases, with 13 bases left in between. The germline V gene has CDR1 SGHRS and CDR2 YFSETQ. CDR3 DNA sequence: TGCGCCAGCAGCAGTGCGACTAGTACCTACGAGCAGTACTTC. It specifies CASSSATSTYEQYF.

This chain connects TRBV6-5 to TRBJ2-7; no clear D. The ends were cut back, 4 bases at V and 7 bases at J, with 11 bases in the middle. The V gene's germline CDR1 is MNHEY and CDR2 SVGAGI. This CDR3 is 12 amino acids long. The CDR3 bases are TGTGCCAGCAGTTCGGAGATACGGGAGCAGTACTTC. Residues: CASSSEIREQYF.

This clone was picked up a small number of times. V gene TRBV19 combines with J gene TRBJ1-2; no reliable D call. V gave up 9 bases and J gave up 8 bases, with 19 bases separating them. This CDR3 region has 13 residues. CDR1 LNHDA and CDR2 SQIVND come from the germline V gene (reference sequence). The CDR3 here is CASRSLGEVGYTF. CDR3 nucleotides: TGTGCCAGCAGAAGTCTGGGTGAGGTCGGCTACACCTTC.

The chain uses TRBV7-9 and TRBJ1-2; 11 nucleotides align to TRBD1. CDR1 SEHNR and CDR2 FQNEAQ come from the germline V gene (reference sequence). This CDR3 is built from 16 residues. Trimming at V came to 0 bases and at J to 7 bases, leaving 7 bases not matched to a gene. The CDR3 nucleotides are TGTGCCAGCAGCTTAGCCCATCCGGGACAGGGGGTTGGCTACACCTTC. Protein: CASSLAHPGQGVGYTF.

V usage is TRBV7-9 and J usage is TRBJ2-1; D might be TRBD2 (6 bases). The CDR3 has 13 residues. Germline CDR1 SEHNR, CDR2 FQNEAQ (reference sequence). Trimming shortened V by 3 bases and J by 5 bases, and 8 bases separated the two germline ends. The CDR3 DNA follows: TGTGCCAGCAGCTTGGAGCGGGACAATGAGCAGTTCTTC. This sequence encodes CASSLERDNEQFF.

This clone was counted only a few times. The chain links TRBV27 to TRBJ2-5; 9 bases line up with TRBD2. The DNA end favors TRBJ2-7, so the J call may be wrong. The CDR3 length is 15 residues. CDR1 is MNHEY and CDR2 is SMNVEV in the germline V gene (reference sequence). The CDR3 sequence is CASSRGGERGYEQYF. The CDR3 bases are TGTGCCAGCAGTCGCGGGGGGGAGAGAGGCTACGAGCAGTACTTC.

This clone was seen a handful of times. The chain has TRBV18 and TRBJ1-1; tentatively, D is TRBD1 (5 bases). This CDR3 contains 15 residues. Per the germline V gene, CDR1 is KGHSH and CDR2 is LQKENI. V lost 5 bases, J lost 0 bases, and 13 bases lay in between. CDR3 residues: CASSSGRGMNTEAFF. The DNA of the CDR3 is TGTGCCAGCTCATCCGGGAGGGGCATGAACACTGAAGCTTTCTTT.

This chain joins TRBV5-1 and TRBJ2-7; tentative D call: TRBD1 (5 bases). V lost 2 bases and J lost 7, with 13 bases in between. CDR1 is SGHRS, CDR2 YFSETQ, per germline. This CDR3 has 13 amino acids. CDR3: CASSFTPGQEQYF. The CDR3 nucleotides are TGCGCCAGCAGCTTTACCCCAGGGCAGGAGCAGTACTTC. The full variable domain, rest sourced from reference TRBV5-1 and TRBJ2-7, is KAGVTQTPRYLIKTRGQQVTLSCSPISGHRSVSWYQQTPGQGLQFLFEYFSETQRNKGNFPGRFSGRQFSNSRSEMNVSTLELGDSALYLCASSFTPGQEQYFGPGTRLTVT.

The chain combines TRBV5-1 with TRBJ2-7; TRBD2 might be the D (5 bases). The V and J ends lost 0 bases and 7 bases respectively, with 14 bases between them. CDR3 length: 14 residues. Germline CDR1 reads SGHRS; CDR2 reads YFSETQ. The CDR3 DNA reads TGCGCCAGCAGCTTGGACGGATTGGGAGCAGAGCAGTACTTC. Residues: CASSLDGLGAEQYF.

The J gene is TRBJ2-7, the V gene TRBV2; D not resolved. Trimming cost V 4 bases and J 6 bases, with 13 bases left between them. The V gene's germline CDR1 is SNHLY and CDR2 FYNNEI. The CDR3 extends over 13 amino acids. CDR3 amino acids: CASSVNQVGEQYF. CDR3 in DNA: TGTGCCAGCAGTGTTAACCAGGTCGGCGAGCAGTACTTC.

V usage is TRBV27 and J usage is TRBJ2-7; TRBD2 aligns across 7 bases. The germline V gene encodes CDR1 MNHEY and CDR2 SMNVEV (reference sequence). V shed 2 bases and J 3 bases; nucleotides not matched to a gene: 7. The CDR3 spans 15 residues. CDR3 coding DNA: TGTGCCAGCAGTTTAAAGGGAGGGCCTCTCTACGAGCAGTACTTC. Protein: CASSLKGGPLYEQYF.

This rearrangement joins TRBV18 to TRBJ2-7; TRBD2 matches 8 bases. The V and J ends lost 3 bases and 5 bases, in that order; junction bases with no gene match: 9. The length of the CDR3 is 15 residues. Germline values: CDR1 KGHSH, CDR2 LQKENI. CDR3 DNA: TGTGCCAGCTCACCTAAGACCGGGACTAGGAACGAGCAGTACTTC. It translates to CASSPKTGTRNEQYF.

The CDR3 sequence is CASSGAQRLSYEQYF. CDR3 sequence (DNA): TGTGCCAGCAGTGGGGCCCAACGCCTCTCCTACGAGCAGTACTTC. This chain connects TRBV28 to TRBJ2-7; D is possibly TRBD1 (5 bases). From germline, CDR1 is MDHEN and CDR2 SYDVKM. The CDR3 is made up of 15 amino acids. V lost 5 bases and J lost 0, with 14 bases in between.